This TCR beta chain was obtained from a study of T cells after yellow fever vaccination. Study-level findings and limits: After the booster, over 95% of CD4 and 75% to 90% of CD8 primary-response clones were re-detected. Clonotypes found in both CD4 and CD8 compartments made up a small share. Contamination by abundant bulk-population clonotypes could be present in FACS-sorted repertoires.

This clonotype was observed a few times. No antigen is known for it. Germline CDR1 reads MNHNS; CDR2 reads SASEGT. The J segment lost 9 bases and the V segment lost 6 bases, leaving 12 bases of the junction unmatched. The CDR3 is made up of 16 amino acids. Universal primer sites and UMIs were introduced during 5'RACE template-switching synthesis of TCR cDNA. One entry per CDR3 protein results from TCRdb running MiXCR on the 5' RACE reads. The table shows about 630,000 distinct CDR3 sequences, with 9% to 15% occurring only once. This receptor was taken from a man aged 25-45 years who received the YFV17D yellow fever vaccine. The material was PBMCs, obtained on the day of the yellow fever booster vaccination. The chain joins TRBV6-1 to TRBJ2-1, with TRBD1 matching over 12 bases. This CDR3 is CASSWTLGTGGGEQFF. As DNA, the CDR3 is TGTGCCAGCAGCTGGACCCTCGGGACAGGGGGCGGTGAGCAGTTCTTC.